The clone carrying this T cell receptor beta chain was counted ten times or more. The data originate from a study of neurological immune-mediated disorders. It was by 5'RACE with 10-nucleotide random UMIs that the cDNA was made. A single run covered 15-18 subjects with over 160 million TCR-beta sequences. TCRdb used MiXCR to reprocess the 5' RACE reads, holding one entry per CDR3 protein. The table lists approximately 39,000 distinct CDR3 sequences, almost 7.5% of them singletons. Each sorted-subset library came from 900,000 to 1,000,000 CD4+ or CD8+ T cells. The TCR comes from a man in his forties or fifties in good health. The sequenced material came from CD4+ T cells from blood.

CDR3 region: CASSLRIASNEQYF. In DNA, the CDR3 is TGTGCCAGCAGTCTTAGAATCGCGTCAAACGAGCAGTACTTC. V usage is TRBV11-2 and J usage is TRBJ2-7; no clear D gene. Germline CDR1 reads SGHAT; CDR2 reads FQNNGV. There are 14 residues in the CDR3. Trimming removed 6 bases at V and 5 bases at J, with 17 bases between.